This entry lists 22 T cell receptor beta chains sequenced from one sample in a study of tumor-infiltrating lymphocytes in primary liver carcinoma. Co-extraction of RNA and DNA was performed on roughly 17-32 mg of unsorted bulk tissue. Total RNA amounting to 450 to 550 ng was the source from which TCR beta cDNA was made with a constant-region primer. The TCR beta library was amplified through three nested multiplex PCR rounds in a modified ARM-PCR procedure. The first two PCR rounds used TRBV1-TRBV30 primers with a Cbeta primer, 10 cycles each. TCRdb processed the multiplex PCR reads anew with MiXCR; each CDR3 protein has one entry. This sample carries 150,000 to 200,000 distinct CDR3 sequences, approximately 80% of them seen once, and the ten largest clones take roughly 20%. Sequenced: tumor tissue from primary liver carcinoma. Every receptor here comes from a man aged 35 to 55 with primary liver carcinoma and hepatitis B virus infection.

Concerning this clonotype: Since no conserved phenylalanine or tryptophan closes the CDR3, a read error is the likely cause. It is unclear where the CDR3 begins or ends on the DNA, so no DNA is shown, and the CDR3 is as TCRdb lists it. This chain connects TRBV10-3 to TRBJ2-7; TRBD1 is the table's D call, not checked against the DNA. Germline loops: CDR1 ENHRY, CDR2 SYGVKD. The CDR3 numbers 16 amino acids, ends counted. The chain's CDR3 is CAISGGRDRNSGEQYL.

The rearrangement uses TRBV30 and TRBJ2-2, with TRBD1 identical over 11 bases. Losses at the gene ends were 2 bases for V and 12 bases for J; bases not matched to a gene: 14. Germline values: CDR1 GTSNPN, CDR2 SVGIG (reference sequence). This CDR3 has 16 amino acids. The chain's CDR3 is CAWSPGQGADTWQLFF. The DNA of the CDR3 is TGTGCCTGGAGTCCCGGACAGGGGGCTGACACCTGGCAGCTGTTTTTT.

As regards this clonotype: The germline gene is not matched at one end of the junction; a read error may be the cause. The chain carries TRBV28 and TRBJ1-2; D is possibly TRBD1 (5 bases). The CDR3 is made up of 16 amino acids. Per the germline V gene, CDR1 is MDHEN and CDR2 is SYDVKM. CDR3 amino acids: CASFRRGGQAKYGYTF. In DNA form, the CDR3 reads TGTGCCAGCTTCCGTCGGGGCGGACAAGCTAAATATGGTTACACCTTC.

As concerns this clonotype: This could be a read error, since a much larger clone is one nucleotide away. CDR3 sequence: CASSLTRGGYTF. The CDR3 region has the DNA TGTGCCAGCAGTCTCACAAGGGGAGGCTACACCTTC. This rearrangement joins TRBV28 to TRBJ1-2, with a tentative D call TRBD1 (5 bases). Germline assignment: CDR1 MDHEN and CDR2 SYDVKM. The CDR3 spans 12 residues. With 5 bases removed from V and 8 bases from J, the gap between germline ends came to 12 bases.

With regard to this clonotype: At one end, the junction sequence differs from germline, possibly due to a read error. The J gene is TRBJ1-1, the V gene TRBV7-9; TRBD1 is a possible D gene (5 bases). Looked up from germline, CDR1 is SEHNR and CDR2 is FQNEAQ (reference sequence). This CDR3 has 18 residues. The CDR3 region is CASSLGQLRPGPNTETSF. Here the CDR3 DNA reads TGTGCCAGCAGCTTAGGCCAACTCCGTCCGGGACCGAACACTGAAACTTCCTTT. The complete variable domain, with remaining parts taken from reference TRBV7-9 and TRBJ1-1, reads DTGVSQNPRHKITKRGQNVTFRCDPISEHNRLYWYRQTLGQGPEFLTYFQNEAQLEKSRLLSDRFSAERPKGSFSTLEIQRTEQGDSAMYLCASSLGQLRPGPNTETSFGQGTRLTVV.

Concerning this clonotype: As the CDR3 is not closed by the conserved phenylalanine or tryptophan, this likely results from a read error. This chain connects TRBV29-1 to TRBJ1-2; a possible D gene is TRBD1 (6 bases). Germline V gene data show CDR1 as SQVTM and CDR2 as ANQGSEA. The CDR3 has 12 amino acids. V lost 6 bases to trimming and J lost 8 bases, with 16 bases between them. The CDR3 DNA is TGCAGCGTCATGACAGGTAGGGAGGGCTACACCATC. This codes for CSVMTGREGYTI.

Concerning this clonotype itself: Compared with germline, one end of the junction differs, possibly owing to a read error. The gene calls are TRBV29-1 and TRBJ2-1; TRBD2 aligns across 10 bases. This CDR3 is 14 amino acids long. Germline V gene sequence: CDR1 SQVTM, CDR2 ANQGSEA. CDR3 residues: CSVEAGGPRCEQFF. Written as DNA, the CDR3 is TGCAGCGTCGAAGCGGGAGGGCCGCGGTGTGAGCAGTTCTTC.

A note on this clonotype: Mismatch with germline at one junction end may stem from a read error. The rearrangement uses TRBV29-1 and TRBJ2-7; D remains unclear. Germline lookup yields CDR1 SQVTM and CDR2 ANQGSEA. CDR3 size: 16 residues. The chain's CDR3 is CSAMTSGIGTPYERYF. The CDR3 DNA follows: TGCAGCGCCATGACATCTGGGATCGGCACTCCCTATGAGCGGTACTTC.

A word on this clonotype: The junction departs from the called germline gene at one end, perhaps through a read error. The genes are TRBV6-2 or TRBV6-3 and TRBJ1-1, with TRBD1 matching 11 bases. From germline, CDR1 is MNHEY and CDR2 SVGEGT. The CDR3 contains 14 residues. As DNA, the CDR3 is TGTATCAGCAGTTGGACAGGGGGCAACACTGAAGCCTTCTTT. This translates into CISSWTGGNTEAFF.

About this clonotype: As the CDR3 is not closed by the conserved phenylalanine or tryptophan, this likely results from a read error. It is unclear where the CDR3 begins or ends on the DNA, so no DNA is shown, and the CDR3 is as TCRdb lists it. The rearrangement joins TRBV6-1 to TRBJ2-7; the table's D call, TRBD1, was not checked against the DNA. Germline V gene sequence: CDR1 MNHNS, CDR2 SASEGT. The CDR3 adds up to 16 amino acids, both ends counted. The CDR3 region is CVSTPRSGQGSYEEYS.

Notes on this clonotype: An end of the junction differs from the germline gene, which may be a read error. V gene TRBV6-5 combines with J gene TRBJ2-3, with D unresolved. Germline V CDR1 and CDR2: MNHEY, SVGAGI. The CDR3 contains 14 residues. The CDR3 spells CASSRERWADKQYF. The CDR3, as DNA: TGTGCCAGTAGTAGAGAGAGGTGGGCAGATAAGCAGTATTTT.

The chain is built from TRBV29-1 and TRBJ1-6, with D maybe TRBD1 (5 bases). Germline values: CDR1 SQVTM, CDR2 ANQGSEA. This CDR3 spans 14 amino acids. CDR3 bases: TGCAGTGTTCAGGAGGGGATGGAAGGATCACCCCTCCACTTT. This sequence encodes CSVQEGMEGSPLHF.

A remark on this clonotype: Germline and junction disagree at one end, which may indicate a read error. Written as DNA, the CDR3 is TGCAGCGTTGCAAGGCCCTCCTACAATGAGCGGTTCTTC. Translating it yields CSVARPSYNERFF. The V and J genes are TRBV29-1 and TRBJ2-1; D gene uncertain. Germline V gene data show CDR1 as SQVTM and CDR2 as ANQGSEA. The CDR3 totals 13 residues.

Concerning this clonotype: Relative to the germline gene, one junction end is altered; a read error may explain this. The V and J genes are TRBV6-1 and TRBJ2-1; D is unclear. CDR1 and CDR2 (germline): MNHNS, SASEGT. The CDR3 sequence is 12 residues long. The CDR3 sequence is CASIPSYDEQFF. The CDR3 DNA is TGTGCCAGCATTCCCTCCTACGATGAGCAGTTCTTC.

This rearrangement joins TRBV25-1 to TRBJ1-4, with D unclear. V lost 1 base and J 4 bases, leaving 25 bases between the germline ends. CDR3 size: 20 residues. Germline assignment: CDR1 MGHDK and CDR2 SYGVNS. As DNA, the CDR3 is TGTGCCAGCAGTGAATCAATTATGGAGCCCACAGCGGTAATTAATGAAAAACTGTTTTTT. Its protein product is CASSESIMEPTAVINEKLFF.

Concerning this clonotype itself: One end of the junction varies from germline; a read error may be responsible. This chain connects TRBV6-2 or TRBV6-3 to TRBJ1-2; D gene uncertain. Germline assignment: CDR1 MNHEY and CDR2 SVGEGT. This CDR3 comprises 16 residues. CDR3 DNA: TGTGCCAGCACTTACCCCGGAGTGGGCTTCGGAGGTGGCTACACCTTC. Protein sequence: CASTYPGVGFGGGYTF.

A single count supports this clonotype. At one end, the junction sequence differs from germline, possibly due to a read error. The chain uses TRBV6-5 and TRBJ2-6; D might be TRBD1 (5 bases). The CDR3 covers 16 residues. The germline gives CDR1 MNHEY, CDR2 SVGAGI. The DNA of the CDR3 is TGTGTCAGCATTTACTCCCCAACGGCTGGGGCCAACGTCCTGGCTTTC. This sequence encodes CVSIYSPTAGANVLAF.

In the case of this clonotype: An end of the junction does not agree with germline; a read error may underlie this. This chain connects TRBV6-5 to TRBJ2-5; D assignment may be TRBD1 or TRBD2 (5 bases each). The CDR3 length is 15 residues. Looked up from germline, CDR1 is MNHEY and CDR2 is SVGAGI. CDR3 region: CASSYLDGGQETQNF. CDR3 DNA sequence: TGTGCCAGCAGTTACTTGGATGGAGGACAAGAGACCCAGAACTTC.

On this clonotype: This may come from a read error, since a much larger clone is one base off. V is TRBV5-1 and J is TRBJ2-5; D perhaps matches TRBD2 (5 bases). This CDR3 contains 14 residues. Looked up from germline, CDR1 is SGHRS and CDR2 is YFSETQ. For the CDR3, the DNA is TGCGCCAACAGCTTGGTTGGCGGGCAAGAGACCCAGTACTTC. It specifies CANSLVGGQETQYF. Drawing the rest from reference TRBV5-1 and TRBJ2-5, the complete variable domain is KAGVTQTPRYLIKTRGQQVTLSCSPISGHRSVSWYQQTPGQGLQFLFEYFSETQRNKGNFPGRFSGRQFSNSRSEMNVSTLELGDSALYLCANSLVGGQETQYFGPGTRLLVL.

Notes on this clonotype: Since a much larger clone is just one base distant, this may be a read error. This rearrangement joins TRBV12-3 or TRBV12-4 to TRBJ1-1; D remains ambiguous. The CDR3 spans 14 residues. CDR3 protein: CANSTQDRNTEAFF. CDR3 coding DNA: TGTGCCAACAGTACCCAGGATAGAAACACTGAAGCTTTCTTT.

Of note for this clonotype: The missing conserved phenylalanine or tryptophan at the end of this CDR3 makes a read error likely. The J gene is TRBJ2-7, the V gene TRBV11-2, with a possible D match to TRBD2 (5 bases). This CDR3 has 14 amino acids. V shed 9 bases and J shed 2 bases, with 17 bases lying between them. In germline, CDR1 is SGHAT, CDR2 FQNNGV. In nucleotides, the CDR3 is TGTGCCAGTACCCGTGGGAGTTCCACCTACGAGCAGTACTCC. Translated: CASTRGSSTYEQYS.

This clonotype has a handful of counts. The chain joins TRBV28 to TRBJ2-5; D possibly matches TRBD1 or TRBD2 (5 bases each). Trimming took off 9 bases at V and 6 bases at J, with 20 bases between the two ends. This CDR3 has 14 residues. Germline assignment: CDR1 MDHEN and CDR2 SYDVKM. The CDR3 here is CASSGDHLMQTQYF. The CDR3 region has the DNA TGTGCCAGTAGTGGGGACCACCTCATGCAGACCCAGTACTTC.